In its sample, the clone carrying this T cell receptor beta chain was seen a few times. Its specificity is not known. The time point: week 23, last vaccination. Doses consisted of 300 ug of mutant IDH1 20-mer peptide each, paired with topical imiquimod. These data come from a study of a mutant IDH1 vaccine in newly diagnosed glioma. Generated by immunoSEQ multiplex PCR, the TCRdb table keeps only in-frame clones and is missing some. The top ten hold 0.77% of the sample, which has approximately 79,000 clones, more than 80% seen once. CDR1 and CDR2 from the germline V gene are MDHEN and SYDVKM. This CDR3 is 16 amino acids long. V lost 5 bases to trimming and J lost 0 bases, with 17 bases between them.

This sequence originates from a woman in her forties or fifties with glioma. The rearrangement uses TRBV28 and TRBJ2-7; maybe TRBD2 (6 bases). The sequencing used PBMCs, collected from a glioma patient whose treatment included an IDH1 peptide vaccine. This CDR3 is CASSILLGGFSYEQYF. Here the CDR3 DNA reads TGTGCCAGCAGTATCCTCCTCGGGGGTTTCTCCTACGAGCAGTACTTC.